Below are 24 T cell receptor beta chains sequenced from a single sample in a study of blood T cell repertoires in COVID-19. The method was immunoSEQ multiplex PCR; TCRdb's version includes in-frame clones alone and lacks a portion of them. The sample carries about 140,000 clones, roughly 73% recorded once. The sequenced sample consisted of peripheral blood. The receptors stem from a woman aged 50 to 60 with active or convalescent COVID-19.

CDR3 nucleotide sequence: TGTGCCAGCAGCATAATTTTCGGCGGGGAGCTGTTTTTT. Protein sequence: CASSIIFGGELFF. J is TRBJ2-2 and V is TRBV11-3; D is uncertain. V lost 5 bases and J lost 7, with 11 bases in between. CDR1 and CDR2 (germline): SGHNT, YENEEA. There are 13 residues in the CDR3. The whole variable domain, filled in from reference TRBV11-3 and TRBJ2-2, reads EAGVVQSPRYKIIEKKQPVAFWCNPISGHNTLYWYLQNLGQGPELLIRYENEEAVDDSQLPKDRFSAERLKGVDSTLKIQPAELGDSAVYLCASSIIFGGELFFGEGSRLTVL.

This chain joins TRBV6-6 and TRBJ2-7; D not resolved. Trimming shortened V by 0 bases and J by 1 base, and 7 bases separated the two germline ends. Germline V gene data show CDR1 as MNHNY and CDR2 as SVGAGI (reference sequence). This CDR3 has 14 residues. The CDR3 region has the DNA TGTGCCAGCAGTTACTCCTCAGATTCCTACGAGCAGTACTTC. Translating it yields CASSYSSDSYEQYF.

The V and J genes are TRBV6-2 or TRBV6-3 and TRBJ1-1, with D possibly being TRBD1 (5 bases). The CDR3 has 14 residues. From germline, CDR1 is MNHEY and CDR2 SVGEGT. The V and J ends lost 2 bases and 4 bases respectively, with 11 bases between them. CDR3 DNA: TGTGCCAGCAGTTACCCCGGGGGGGTCACTGAAGCTTTCTTT. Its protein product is CASSYPGGVTEAFF.

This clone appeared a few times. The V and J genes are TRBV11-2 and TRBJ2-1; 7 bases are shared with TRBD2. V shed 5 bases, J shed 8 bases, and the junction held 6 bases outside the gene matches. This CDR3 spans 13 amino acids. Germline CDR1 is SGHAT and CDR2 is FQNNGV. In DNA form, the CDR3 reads TGTGCCAGCAGCCCAGGACTAGACGATGAGCAGTTCTTC. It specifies CASSPGLDDEQFF.

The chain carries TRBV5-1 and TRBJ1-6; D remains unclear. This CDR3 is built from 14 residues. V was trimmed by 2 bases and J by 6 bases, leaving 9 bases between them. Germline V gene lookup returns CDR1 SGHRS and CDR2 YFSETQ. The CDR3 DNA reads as TGCGCCAGCAGCTTCGGGAGCTCTAATTCACCCCTCCACTTT. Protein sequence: CASSFGSSNSPLHF.

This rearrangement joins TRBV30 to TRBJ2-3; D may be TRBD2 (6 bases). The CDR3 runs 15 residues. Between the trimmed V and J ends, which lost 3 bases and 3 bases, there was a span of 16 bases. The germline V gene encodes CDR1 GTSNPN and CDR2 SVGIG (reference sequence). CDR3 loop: CAWRWSGSGTDTQYF. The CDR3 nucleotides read TGTGCCTGGAGATGGTCTGGGAGCGGGACAGATACGCAGTATTTT.

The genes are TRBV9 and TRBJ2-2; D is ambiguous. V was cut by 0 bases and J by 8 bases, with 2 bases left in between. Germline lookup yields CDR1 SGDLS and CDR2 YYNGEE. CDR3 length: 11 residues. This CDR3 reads CASSVAGELFF. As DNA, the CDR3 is TGTGCCAGCAGCGTAGCGGGGGAGCTGTTTTTT.

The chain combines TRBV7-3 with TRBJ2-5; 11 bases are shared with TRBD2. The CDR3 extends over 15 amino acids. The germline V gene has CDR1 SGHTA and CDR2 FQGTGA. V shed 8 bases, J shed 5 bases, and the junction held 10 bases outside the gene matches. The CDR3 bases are TGTGCCAGCTCCTCGACTAGCGGGGAAGGGGAGACCCAGTACTTC. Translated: CASSSTSGEGETQYF.

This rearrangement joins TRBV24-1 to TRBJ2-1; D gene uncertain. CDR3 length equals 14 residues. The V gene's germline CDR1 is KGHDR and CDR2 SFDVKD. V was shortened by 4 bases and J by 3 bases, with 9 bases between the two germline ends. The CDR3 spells CATSDPRHYNEQFF. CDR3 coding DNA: TGTGCCACCAGTGACCCGCGACACTACAATGAGCAGTTCTTC.

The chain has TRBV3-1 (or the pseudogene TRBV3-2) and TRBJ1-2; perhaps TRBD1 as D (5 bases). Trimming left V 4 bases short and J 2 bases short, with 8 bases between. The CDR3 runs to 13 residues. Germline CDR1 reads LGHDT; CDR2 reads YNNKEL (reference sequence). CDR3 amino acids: CASSRDFNYGYTF. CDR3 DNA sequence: TGTGCCAGCAGCCGGGACTTCAACTATGGCTACACCTTC.

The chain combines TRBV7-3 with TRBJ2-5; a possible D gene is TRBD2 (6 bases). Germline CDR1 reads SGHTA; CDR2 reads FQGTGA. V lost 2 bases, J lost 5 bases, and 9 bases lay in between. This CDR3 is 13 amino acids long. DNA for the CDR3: TGTGCCAGCAGCTTAGAACGGGGGGAGACCCAGTACTTC. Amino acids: CASSLERGETQYF.

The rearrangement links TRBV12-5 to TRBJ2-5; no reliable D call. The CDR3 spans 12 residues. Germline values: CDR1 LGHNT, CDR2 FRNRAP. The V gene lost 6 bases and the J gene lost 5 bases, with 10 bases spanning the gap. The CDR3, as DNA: TGTGCTAGTGGACCCCGGGTTGAGACCCAGTACTTC. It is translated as CASGPRVETQYF.

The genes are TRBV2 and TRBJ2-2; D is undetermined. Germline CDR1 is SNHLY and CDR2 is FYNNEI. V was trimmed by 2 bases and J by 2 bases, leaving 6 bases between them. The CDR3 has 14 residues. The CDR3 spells CASSESTNTGELFF. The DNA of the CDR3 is TGTGCCAGCAGTGAATCCACTAACACCGGGGAGCTGTTTTTT.

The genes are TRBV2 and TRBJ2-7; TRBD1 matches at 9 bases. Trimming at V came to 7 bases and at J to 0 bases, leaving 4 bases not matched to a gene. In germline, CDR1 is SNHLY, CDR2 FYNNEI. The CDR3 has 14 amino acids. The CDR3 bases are TGTGCCAGCAATGGACAGGGGAGCTCCTACGAGCAGTACTTC. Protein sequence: CASNGQGSSYEQYF.

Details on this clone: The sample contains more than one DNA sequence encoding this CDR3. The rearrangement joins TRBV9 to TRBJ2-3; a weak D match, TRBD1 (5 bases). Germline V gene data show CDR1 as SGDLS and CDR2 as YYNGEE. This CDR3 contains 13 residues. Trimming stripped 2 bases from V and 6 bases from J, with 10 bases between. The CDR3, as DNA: TGTGCCAGCAGCGTCCAGGGAAGGGATACGCAGTATTTT. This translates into CASSVQGRDTQYF.

The CDR3 nucleotides are TGTGCCTGGAGTGTGGGGAGGGATGATTCACCCCTCCACTTT. Translating gives CAWSVGRDDSPLHF. The V call is TRBV30, the J call TRBJ1-6; D is uncertain. CDR3 size: 14 residues. Per the germline V gene, CDR1 is GTSNPN and CDR2 is SVGIG (reference sequence). V was trimmed by 0 bases and J by 8 bases, leaving 11 bases between them.

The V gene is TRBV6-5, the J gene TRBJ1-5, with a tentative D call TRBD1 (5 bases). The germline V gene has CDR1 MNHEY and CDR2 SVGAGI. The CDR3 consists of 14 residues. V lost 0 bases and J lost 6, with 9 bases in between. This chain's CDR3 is CASSYSGRGQPQHF. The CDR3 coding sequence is TGTGCCAGCAGTTACTCGGGTAGGGGTCAGCCCCAGCATTTT.

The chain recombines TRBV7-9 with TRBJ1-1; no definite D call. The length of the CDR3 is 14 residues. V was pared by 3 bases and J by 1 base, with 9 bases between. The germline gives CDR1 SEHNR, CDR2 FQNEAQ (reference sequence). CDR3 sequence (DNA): TGTGCCAGCAGCTTTTACAGTCAGAACACTGAAGCTTTCTTT. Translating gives CASSFYSQNTEAFF.

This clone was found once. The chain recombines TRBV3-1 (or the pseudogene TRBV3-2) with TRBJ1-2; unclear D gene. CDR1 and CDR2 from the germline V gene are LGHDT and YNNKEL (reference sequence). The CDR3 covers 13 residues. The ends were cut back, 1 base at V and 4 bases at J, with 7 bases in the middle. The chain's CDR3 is CASSQGATYGYTF. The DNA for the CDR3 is TGTGCCAGCAGCCAAGGGGCCACCTATGGCTACACCTTC.

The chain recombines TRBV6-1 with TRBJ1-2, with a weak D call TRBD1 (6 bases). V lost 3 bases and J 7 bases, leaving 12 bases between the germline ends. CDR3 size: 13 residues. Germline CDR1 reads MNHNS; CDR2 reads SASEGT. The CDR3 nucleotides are TGTGCCAGCAGTGATGTGGCCAGGGGTGGCTACACCTTC. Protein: CASSDVARGGYTF.

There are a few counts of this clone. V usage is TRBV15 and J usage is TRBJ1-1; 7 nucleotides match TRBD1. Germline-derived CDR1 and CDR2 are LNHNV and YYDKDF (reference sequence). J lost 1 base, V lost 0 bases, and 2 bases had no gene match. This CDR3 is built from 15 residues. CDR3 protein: CATSRDRTGNTEAFF. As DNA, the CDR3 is TGTGCCACCAGCAGAGATAGGACAGGGAACACTGAAGCTTTCTTT.

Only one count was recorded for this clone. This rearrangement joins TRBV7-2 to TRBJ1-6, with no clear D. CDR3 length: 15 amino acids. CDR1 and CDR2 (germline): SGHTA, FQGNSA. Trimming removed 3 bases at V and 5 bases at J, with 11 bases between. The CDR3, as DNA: TGTGCCAGCAGCTTGTCACACCGCAATAATTCACCCCTCCACTTT. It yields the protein CASSLSHRNNSPLHF.

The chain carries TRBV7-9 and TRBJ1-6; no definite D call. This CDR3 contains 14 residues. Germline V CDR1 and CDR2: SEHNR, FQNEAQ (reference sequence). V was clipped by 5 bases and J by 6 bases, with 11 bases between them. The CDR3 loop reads CASSPRARNSPLHF. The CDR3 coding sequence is TGTGCCAGCAGCCCGCGGGCCCGTAATTCACCCCTCCACTTT.

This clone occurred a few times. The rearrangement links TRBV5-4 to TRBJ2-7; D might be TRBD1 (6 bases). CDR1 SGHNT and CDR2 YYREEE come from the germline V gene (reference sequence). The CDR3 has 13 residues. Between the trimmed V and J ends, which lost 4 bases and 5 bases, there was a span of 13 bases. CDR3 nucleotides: TGTGCCAGCAGCCCAGACCGGGACAACGAGCAGTACTTC. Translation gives CASSPDRDNEQYF.